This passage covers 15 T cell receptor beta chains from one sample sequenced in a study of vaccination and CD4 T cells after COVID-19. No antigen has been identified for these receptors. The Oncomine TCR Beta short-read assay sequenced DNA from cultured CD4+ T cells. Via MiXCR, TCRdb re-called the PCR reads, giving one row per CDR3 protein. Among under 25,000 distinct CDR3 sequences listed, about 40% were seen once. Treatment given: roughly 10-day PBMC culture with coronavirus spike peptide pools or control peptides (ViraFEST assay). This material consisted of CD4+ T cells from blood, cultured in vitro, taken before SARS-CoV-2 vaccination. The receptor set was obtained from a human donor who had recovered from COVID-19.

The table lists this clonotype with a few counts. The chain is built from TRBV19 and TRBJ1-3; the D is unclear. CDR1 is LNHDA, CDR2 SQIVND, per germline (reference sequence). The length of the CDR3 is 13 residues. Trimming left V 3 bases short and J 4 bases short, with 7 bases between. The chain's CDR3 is CASSIDNGNTIYF. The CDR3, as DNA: TGTGCCAGTAGTATCGACAACGGAAACACCATATATTTT.

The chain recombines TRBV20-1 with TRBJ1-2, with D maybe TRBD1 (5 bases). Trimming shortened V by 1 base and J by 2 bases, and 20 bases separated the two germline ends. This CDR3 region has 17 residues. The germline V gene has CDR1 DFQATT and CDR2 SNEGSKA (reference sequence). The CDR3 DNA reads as TGCAGTGCTAGAGCAGGAGGCAGGGAGAGGCGAAACTATGGCTACACCTTC. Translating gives CSARAGGRERRNYGYTF.

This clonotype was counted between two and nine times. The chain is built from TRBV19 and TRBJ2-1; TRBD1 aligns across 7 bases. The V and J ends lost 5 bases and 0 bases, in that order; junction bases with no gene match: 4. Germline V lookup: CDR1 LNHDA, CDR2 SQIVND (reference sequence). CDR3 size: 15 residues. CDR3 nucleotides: TGTGCCAGTAGTGTGGACAGGAGCTCCTACAATGAGCAGTTCTTC. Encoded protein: CASSVDRSSYNEQFF. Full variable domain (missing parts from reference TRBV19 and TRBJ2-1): DGGITQSPKYLFRKEGQNVTLSCEQNLNHDAMYWYRQDPGQGLRLIYYSQIVNDFQKGDIAEGYSVSREKKESFPLTVTSAQKNPTAFYLCASSVDRSSYNEQFFGPGTRLTVL.

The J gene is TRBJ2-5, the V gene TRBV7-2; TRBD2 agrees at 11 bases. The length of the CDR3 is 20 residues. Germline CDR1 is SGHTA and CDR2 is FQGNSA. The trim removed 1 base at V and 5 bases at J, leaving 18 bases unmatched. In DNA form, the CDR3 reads TGTGCCAGCAGCTTAGTACTTACGGGTAGCGGGGGGGTGTTTACGGAGACCCAGTACTTC. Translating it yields CASSLVLTGSGGVFTETQYF.

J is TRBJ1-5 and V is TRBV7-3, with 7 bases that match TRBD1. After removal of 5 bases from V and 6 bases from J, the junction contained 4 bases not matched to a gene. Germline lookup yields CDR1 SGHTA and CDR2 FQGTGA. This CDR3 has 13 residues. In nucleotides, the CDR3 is TGTGCCAGCAGCCTTCAGGGGGGTCAGCCCCAGCATTTT. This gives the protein CASSLQGGQPQHF. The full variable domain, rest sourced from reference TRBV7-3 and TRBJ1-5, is GAGVSQTPSNKVTEKGKYVELRCDPISGHTALYWYRQSLGQGPEFLIYFQGTGAADDSGLPNDRFFAVRPEGSVSTLKIQRTERGDSAVYLCASSLQGGQPQHFGDGTRLSIL.

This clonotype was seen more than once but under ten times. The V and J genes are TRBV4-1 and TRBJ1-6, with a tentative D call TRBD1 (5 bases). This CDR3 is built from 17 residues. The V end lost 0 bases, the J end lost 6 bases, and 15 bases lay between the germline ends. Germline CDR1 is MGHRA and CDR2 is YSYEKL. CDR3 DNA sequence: TGCGCCAGCAGCCAAGATCGCGGAGGGGCGCGTAATTCACCCCTCCACTTT. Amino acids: CASSQDRGGARNSPLHF.

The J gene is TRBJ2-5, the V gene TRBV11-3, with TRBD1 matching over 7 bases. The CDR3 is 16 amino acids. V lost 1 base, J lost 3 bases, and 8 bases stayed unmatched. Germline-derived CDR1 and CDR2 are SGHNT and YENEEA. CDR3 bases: TGTGCCAGCAGCTTAGTACTAACAGGGGCTGAAGAGACCCAGTACTTC. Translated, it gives CASSLVLTGAEETQYF. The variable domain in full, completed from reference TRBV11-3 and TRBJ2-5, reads EAGVVQSPRYKIIEKKQPVAFWCNPISGHNTLYWYLQNLGQGPELLIRYENEEAVDDSQLPKDRFSAERLKGVDSTLKIQPAELGDSAVYLCASSLVLTGAEETQYFGPGTRLLVL.

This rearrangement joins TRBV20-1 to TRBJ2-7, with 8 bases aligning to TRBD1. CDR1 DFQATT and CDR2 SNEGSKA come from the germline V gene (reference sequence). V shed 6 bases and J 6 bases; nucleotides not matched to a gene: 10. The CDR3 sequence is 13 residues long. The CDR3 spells CSAHRGLLIEQYF. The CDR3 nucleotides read TGCAGTGCACACAGGGGGTTACTAATCGAGCAGTACTTC.

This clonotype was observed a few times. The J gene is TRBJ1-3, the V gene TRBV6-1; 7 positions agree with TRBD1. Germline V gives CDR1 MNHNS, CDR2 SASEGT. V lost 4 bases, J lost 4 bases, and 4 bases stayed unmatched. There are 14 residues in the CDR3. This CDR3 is CASSGGTVGNTIYF. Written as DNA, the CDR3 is TGTGCCAGCAGTGGGGGGACAGTCGGAAACACCATATATTTT.

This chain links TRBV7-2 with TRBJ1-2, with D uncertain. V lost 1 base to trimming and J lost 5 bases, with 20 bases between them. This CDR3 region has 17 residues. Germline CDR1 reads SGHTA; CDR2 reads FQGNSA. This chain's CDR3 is CASSLDHRTFNVYGYTF. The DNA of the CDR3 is TGTGCCAGCAGCTTAGATCACCGGACCTTTAATGTATATGGCTACACCTTC.

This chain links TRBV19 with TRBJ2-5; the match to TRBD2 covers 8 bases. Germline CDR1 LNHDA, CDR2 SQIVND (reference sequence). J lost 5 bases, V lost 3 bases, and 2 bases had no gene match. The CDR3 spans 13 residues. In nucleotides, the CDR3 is TGTGCCAGTAGTATCCAGCGGGGGGAGACCCAGTACTTC. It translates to CASSIQRGETQYF.

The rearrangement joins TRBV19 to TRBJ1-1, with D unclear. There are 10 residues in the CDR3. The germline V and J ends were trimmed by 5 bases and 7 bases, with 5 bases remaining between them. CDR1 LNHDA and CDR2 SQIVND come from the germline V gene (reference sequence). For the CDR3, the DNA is TGTGCCAGTAGTGGCGGTGAAGCTTTCTTT. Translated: CASSGGEAFF. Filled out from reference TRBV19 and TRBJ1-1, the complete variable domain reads DGGITQSPKYLFRKEGQNVTLSCEQNLNHDAMYWYRQDPGQGLRLIYYSQIVNDFQKGDIAEGYSVSREKKESFPLTVTSAQKNPTAFYLCASSGGEAFFGQGTRLTVV.

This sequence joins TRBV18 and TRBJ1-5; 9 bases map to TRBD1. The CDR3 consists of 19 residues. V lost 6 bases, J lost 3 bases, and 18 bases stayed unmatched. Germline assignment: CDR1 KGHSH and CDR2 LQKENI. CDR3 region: CASSPAWGYRTGDNQPQHF. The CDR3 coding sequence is TGTGCCAGCTCCCCTGCTTGGGGATATAGGACAGGGGACAATCAGCCCCAGCATTTT.

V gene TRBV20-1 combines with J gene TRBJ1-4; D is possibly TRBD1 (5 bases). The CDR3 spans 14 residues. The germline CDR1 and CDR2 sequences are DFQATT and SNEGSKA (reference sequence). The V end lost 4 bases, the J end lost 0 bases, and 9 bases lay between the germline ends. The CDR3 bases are TGCAGTGCTACTGCACAGGCAACTAATGAAAAACTGTTTTTT. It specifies CSATAQATNEKLFF.

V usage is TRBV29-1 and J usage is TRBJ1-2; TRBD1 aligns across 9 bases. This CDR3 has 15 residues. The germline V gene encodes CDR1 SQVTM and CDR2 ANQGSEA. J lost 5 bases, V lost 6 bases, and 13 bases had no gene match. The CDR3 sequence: CSVEQGAGFMYGYTF. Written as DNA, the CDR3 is TGCAGCGTAGAACAGGGGGCCGGCTTTATGTATGGCTACACCTTC.